This TCR beta chain is drawn from a study of CD4 T cells in relation to SARS-CoV-2 and coronaviruses. At the level of the study: TCR beta CDR3s were sequenced after approximately ten-day antigen culture of PBMCs.

Sorted naive or memory CD4+ cells met CEF peptides for roughly nine days. About this clone itself: Its antigen is unknown.

Germline lookup yields CDR1 MGHRA and CDR2 YSYEKL. The CDR3 is made up of 16 amino acids. Between the trimmed V and J ends, which lost 0 bases and 0 bases, there was a span of 12 bases. Using immunoSEQ multiplex PCR, the repertoire was profiled, and TCRdb retains in-frame clones only, with some absent. The repertoire includes approximately 43,000 clones, over 70% of them detected once, and 0.95% to 1.5% sits in the top ten. The rearrangement uses TRBV4-1 and TRBJ2-7; D might be TRBD2 (6 bases). The sequenced sample was naive CD4+ T cells from PBMCs, cultured in vitro. The subset is: naive CD4+ T cells isolated by negative enrichment. The clonotype was recovered from an adult with COVID-19. CDR3 protein: CASSQEAGTFSYEQYF. CDR3 coding DNA: TGCGCCAGCAGCCAAGAAGCCGGGACTTTCTCCTACGAGCAGTACTTC.